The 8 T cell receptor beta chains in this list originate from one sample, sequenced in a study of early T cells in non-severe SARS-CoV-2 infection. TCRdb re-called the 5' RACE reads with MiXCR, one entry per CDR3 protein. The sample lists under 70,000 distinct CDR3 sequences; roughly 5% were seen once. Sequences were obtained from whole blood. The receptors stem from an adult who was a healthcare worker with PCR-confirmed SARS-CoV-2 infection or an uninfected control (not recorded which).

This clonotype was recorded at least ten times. CDR3 in DNA: TGTGCCAGCAGCTTGGTTGGCGCCTACAATGAGCAGTTCTTC. This sequence encodes CASSLVGAYNEQFF. V gene TRBV5-5 combines with J gene TRBJ2-1; D remains unclear. The V gene's germline CDR1 is SGHKS and CDR2 YYEKEE (reference sequence). The CDR3 is 14 amino acids. With 0 bases removed from V and 2 bases from J, the gap between germline ends came to 6 bases.

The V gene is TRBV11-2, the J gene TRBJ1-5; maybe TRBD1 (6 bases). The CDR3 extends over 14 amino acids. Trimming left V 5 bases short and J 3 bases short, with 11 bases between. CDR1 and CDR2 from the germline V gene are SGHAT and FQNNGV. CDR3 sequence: CASSLPGANQPQHF. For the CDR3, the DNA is TGTGCCAGCAGCCTCCCGGGGGCCAATCAGCCCCAGCATTTT.

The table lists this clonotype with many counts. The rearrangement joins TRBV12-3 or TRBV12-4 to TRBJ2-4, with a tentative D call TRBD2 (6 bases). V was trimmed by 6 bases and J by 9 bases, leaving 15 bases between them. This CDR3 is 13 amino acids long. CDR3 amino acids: CASRGTFGGIQYF. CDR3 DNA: TGTGCCAGCAGAGGAACCTTCGGGGGCATTCAGTACTTC.

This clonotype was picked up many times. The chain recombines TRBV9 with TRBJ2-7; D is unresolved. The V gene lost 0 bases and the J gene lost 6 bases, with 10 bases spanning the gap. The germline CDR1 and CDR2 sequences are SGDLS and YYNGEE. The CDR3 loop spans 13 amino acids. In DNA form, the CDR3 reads TGTGCCAGCAGCGTAGCCCATGTCTCCGAGCAGTACTTC. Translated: CASSVAHVSEQYF.

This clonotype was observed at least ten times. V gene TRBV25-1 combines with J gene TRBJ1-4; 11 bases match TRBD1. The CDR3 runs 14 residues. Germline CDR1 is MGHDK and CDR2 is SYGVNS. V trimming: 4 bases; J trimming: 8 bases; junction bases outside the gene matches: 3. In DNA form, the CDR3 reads TGTGCCAGCAGTGGGACAGGGGGCGACGAAAAACTGTTTTTT. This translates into CASSGTGGDEKLFF.

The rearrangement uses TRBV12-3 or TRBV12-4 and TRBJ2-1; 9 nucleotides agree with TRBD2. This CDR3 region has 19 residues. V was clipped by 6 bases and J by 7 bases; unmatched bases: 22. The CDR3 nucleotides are TGTGCCAGCAGGCCCAGTCGGGGTACTATCGGACTAGCGTATAATGAGCAGTTCTTC. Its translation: CASRPSRGTIGLAYNEQFF.

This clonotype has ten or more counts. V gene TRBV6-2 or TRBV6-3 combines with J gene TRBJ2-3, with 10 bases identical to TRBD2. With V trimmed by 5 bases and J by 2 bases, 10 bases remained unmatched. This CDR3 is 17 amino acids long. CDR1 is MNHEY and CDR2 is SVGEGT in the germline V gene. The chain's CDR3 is CASSPRTSGQLTDTQYF. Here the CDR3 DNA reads TGTGCCAGCAGTCCGAGGACTAGCGGACAACTCACAGATACGCAGTATTTT.

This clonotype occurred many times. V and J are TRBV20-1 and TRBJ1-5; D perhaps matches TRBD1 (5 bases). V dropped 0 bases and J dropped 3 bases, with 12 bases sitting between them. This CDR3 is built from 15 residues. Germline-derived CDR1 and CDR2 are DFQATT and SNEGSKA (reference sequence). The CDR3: CSARDRVRANQPQHF. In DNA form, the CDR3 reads TGCAGTGCTAGAGATCGGGTCAGGGCCAATCAGCCCCAGCATTTT.